This is a list of T cell receptor beta chains from one sample in a study of blood T cell repertoires in COVID-19. TCRdb's table, derived via immunoSEQ multiplex PCR, lists solely in-frame clones and lacks some. The table includes around 300,000 clones, around 91% detected once. Sequencing input: PBMCs or T cells enriched from blood (not recorded which). These TCRs come from a woman aged 18-29 years with acute COVID-19. The CDR3 runs from the conserved cysteine through the conserved F or W. Each record gives: V gene, D gene, clone size, J gene, CDR3 DNA, CDR3 protein. D genes are given only for firm matches. Part of the rows lack a size; the others show once, few, many or a class for expanded clones.

V: TRBV14; D: TRBD1; size: NA; J: TRBJ2-2; DNA: TGTGCCAGCAGCGAATACAGGGGGATCAGGGAGCTGTTTTTT; CDR3: CASSEYRGIRELFF
V: TRBV27; D: TRBD1; size: NA; J: TRBJ2-6; DNA: TGTGCCAGCAGTTCCCCCAGACAGGGAAGATCCGGGGCCAACGTCCTGACTTTC; CDR3: CASSSPRQGRSGANVLTF
V: TRBV5-6; D: NA; size: NA; J: TRBJ2-7; DNA: TGTGCCAGCAGCATCGGACAGTCCTACGAGCAGTACTTC; CDR3: CASSIGQSYEQYF
V: TRBV18; D: TRBD2; size: NA; J: TRBJ2-2; DNA: TGTGCCAGCTCACTTACTAGCGCCCCGGGCACCGGGGAGCTGTTTTTT; CDR3: CASSLTSAPGTGELFF
V: TRBV29-1; D: NA; size: NA; J: TRBJ1-2; DNA: TGCAGCGTTCTGGGGGCCAGGGATTATGGCTACACCTTC; CDR3: CSVLGARDYGYTF
V: TRBV6-5; D: NA; size: NA; J: TRBJ1-3; DNA: TGTGCCAGCAGAAACACATTTACGGGAAACACCATATATTTT; CDR3: CASRNTFTGNTIYF
V: TRBV29-1; D: TRBD2; size: NA; J: TRBJ2-2; DNA: TGCAGCGTTGAGGGAGCTAGCGGGAGGGCCACCGGGGAGCTGTTTTTT; CDR3: CSVEGASGRATGELFF
V: TRBV27; D: NA; size: NA; J: TRBJ1-1; DNA: TGTGCCAGCAGTTACGGAAGGAGAGCTTTCTTT; CDR3: CASSYGRRAFF
V: TRBV19; D: TRBD2; size: NA; J: TRBJ2-2; DNA: TGTGCCAGTAGAACTAGCGGGAGTGGCACCGGGGAGCTGTTTTTT; CDR3: CASRTSGSGTGELFF
V: TRBV29-1; D: TRBD2; size: NA; J: TRBJ2-1; DNA: TGCAGCGCGCCAGGCTGGACTAGCTTGAGTGAGCAGTTCTTC; CDR3: CSAPGWTSLSEQFF
V: TRBV5-4; D: TRBD2; size: NA; J: TRBJ2-1; DNA: TGTGCCAGCAGCCAGCGGACTAGCAGATACAATGAGCAGTTCTTC; CDR3: CASSQRTSRYNEQFF
V: TRBV3-1/TRBV3-2; D: TRBD1; size: once; J: TRBJ2-5; DNA: TGTGCCAGCAGCCAAGGACCACCCCGGACAGGGGGCGTCCGGGAGACCCAGTACTTC; CDR3: CASSQGPPRTGGVRETQYF
V: TRBV10-3; D: TRBD2; size: NA; J: TRBJ2-1; DNA: TGTGCCACCGTCGGGGGGGGGCTGGAGCAGTTCTTC; CDR3: CATVGGGLEQFF
V: TRBV5-8; D: TRBD1; size: NA; J: TRBJ1-2; DNA: TGTGCCAGCAGCCCGTATGGGGACAGCGGATATGGCTACACCTTC; CDR3: CASSPYGDSGYGYTF
V: TRBV28; D: NA; size: once; J: TRBJ2-4; DNA: TGTGCCAGCAGTTTATCTGGTGGGGCTAACATTCAGTACTTC; CDR3: CASSLSGGANIQYF
V: TRBV6-5; D: TRBD2; size: NA; J: TRBJ2-5; DNA: TGTGCCAGCAGTTACTCGTTGGCGGGAGGAGAGACCCAGTACTTC; CDR3: CASSYSLAGGETQYF
V: TRBV9; D: TRBD1; size: NA; J: TRBJ2-5; DNA: TGTGCCAGCAGCCGGAACAGGGGAGAGACCCAGTACTTC; CDR3: CASSRNRGETQYF
V: TRBV28; D: NA; size: once; J: TRBJ1-5; DNA: TGTGCCAGCAAGGGGGGGACAACAAATCAGCCCCAGCATTTT; CDR3: CASKGGTTNQPQHF
V: TRBV5-6; D: TRBD1; size: NA; J: TRBJ2-3; DNA: TGTGCCAGCAGTGAGGGACAGACTAGCACAGATACGCAGTATTTT; CDR3: CASSEGQTSTDTQYF
V: TRBV9; D: NA; size: NA; J: TRBJ1-2; DNA: TGTGCCAGCAGCGAGACAGTCAACTATGGCTACACCTTC; CDR3: CASSETVNYGYTF
V: TRBV5-1; D: TRBD2; size: once; J: TRBJ2-7; DNA: TGCGCCAGCAGCGGGAGCAGCGGGGGCGCCTACGAGCAGTACTTC; CDR3: CASSGSSGGAYEQYF
V: TRBV18; D: TRBD1; size: NA; J: TRBJ2-7; DNA: TGTGCCAGCTCACCAACGGGACAGGGCTATAACGAGCAGTACTTC; CDR3: CASSPTGQGYNEQYF
V: TRBV12-3/TRBV12-4; D: NA; size: NA; J: TRBJ1-1; DNA: TGTGCCAGCGGCAGGGGACCTGAAGCTTTCTTT; CDR3: CASGRGPEAFF
V: TRBV5-6; D: TRBD1; size: many; J: TRBJ2-1; DNA: TGTGCCAGCACCCCGAACAGGGGCGCCTACAATGAGCAGTTCTTC; CDR3: CASTPNRGAYNEQFF
V: TRBV21-1; D: NA; size: NA; J: TRBJ1-2; DNA: TGTGCCAGCAGCACCGGGAGGAGGGATCTCTATGGCTACACCTTC; CDR3: CASSTGRRDLYGYTF
V: TRBV7-3; D: TRBD2; size: NA; J: TRBJ2-3; DNA: TGTGCCAGCAGCTTAGCGGGAGTGTTCGATACGCAGTATTTT; CDR3: CASSLAGVFDTQYF
V: TRBV1; D: NA; size: NA; J: TRBJ1-5; DNA: TGCACCAGCAGCTCGGAACAGGGGTTGGTTCAGCCCCAGCATTTT; CDR3: CTSSSEQGLVQPQHF
V: TRBV5-1; D: NA; size: NA; J: TRBJ2-7; DNA: TGCGCCAGCAGCTTCGGCGGCCTAACCTACGAGCAGTACTTC; CDR3: CASSFGGLTYEQYF
V: TRBV3-1/TRBV3-2; D: NA; size: NA; J: TRBJ1-3; DNA: TGTGCCAGCAGCCTACTCTCCTCTGGAAACACCATATATTTT; CDR3: CASSLLSSGNTIYF
V: TRBV19; D: TRBD1; size: NA; J: TRBJ1-5; DNA: TGTGCCAGTAGTCTACCCCCGGGACAGGGTAGCAATCAGCCCCAGCATTTT; CDR3: CASSLPPGQGSNQPQHF